These 27 T cell receptor beta chains were all obtained from the same sample, sequenced in a study of radiation and T cells in renal cell carcinoma. The sample's treatment: 15 Gy SBRT to primary tumor, nephrectomy 4 weeks later. Libraries were prepared by immunoSEQ multiplex PCR; TCRdb keeps only in-frame clonotypes and omits some of them. Of 18,000 or so clones listed, roughly 58% are singletons. Sequencing used tumor tissue, obtained from a patient whose treatment included radiotherapy and nephrectomy. The receptors stem from a middle-aged man with renal cell carcinoma.

V is TRBV6-6 and J is TRBJ2-5; possible D gene TRBD2, 5 bases. CDR1 and CDR2 from the germline V gene are MNHNY and SVGAGI (reference sequence). The V gene lost 2 bases and the J gene lost 3 bases, with 7 bases spanning the gap. CDR3 length: 13 residues. This CDR3 is CASSYGREETQYF. The CDR3 nucleotides are TGTGCCAGCAGTTACGGGCGGGAAGAGACCCAGTACTTC.

This clone was detected many times. This rearrangement joins TRBV28 to TRBJ1-2; no firm D call. Germline lookup yields CDR1 MDHEN and CDR2 SYDVKM. V gave up 5 bases and J gave up 4 bases, with 11 bases separating them. The length of the CDR3 is 13 residues. The CDR3 loop is CASSLLALYGYTF. In nucleotides, the CDR3 is TGTGCCAGCAGTCTCCTGGCCCTCTATGGCTACACCTTC.

In its sample, this clone was seen once. The J gene is TRBJ1-3, the V gene TRBV7-8; 7 positions agree with TRBD1. J lost 3 bases, V lost 1 base, and 9 bases had no gene match. The CDR3 covers 17 residues. The V gene's germline CDR1 is SGHVS and CDR2 FQNEAQ. The CDR3 sequence: CASSLGSTGFNGNTIYF. The CDR3, as DNA: TGTGCCAGCAGCTTAGGCTCGACAGGGTTCAATGGAAACACCATATATTTT.

This chain uses TRBV7-2 with TRBJ2-7; TRBD2 aligns across 12 bases. The CDR3 has 16 amino acids. With 6 bases clipped from V and 6 bases from J, the junction kept 12 bases outside the gene matches. Per the germline V gene, CDR1 is SGHTA and CDR2 is FQGNSA. CDR3 DNA: TGTGCCAGCAGTCAGGCCCTAGCGGGGGGGCTGGGCGAGCAGTACTTC. Residues: CASSQALAGGLGEQYF.

The V and J genes are TRBV5-1 and TRBJ1-2; D gene unclear. CDR1 is SGHRS, CDR2 YFSETQ, per germline. Trimming removed 4 bases at V and 6 bases at J, with 13 bases between. The CDR3 covers 13 residues. The CDR3 is CASSHGSRDGYTF. CDR3 nucleotides: TGCGCCAGCAGCCACGGGAGTCGGGATGGCTACACCTTC.

The chain uses TRBV30 and TRBJ2-7, with 13 bases that match TRBD2. Trimming at V came to 4 bases and at J to 2 bases, leaving 8 bases not matched to a gene. Germline-derived CDR1 and CDR2 are GTSNPN and SVGIG (reference sequence). This CDR3 spans 16 amino acids. The CDR3 bases are TGTGCCTGGACCGGACTAGCGGGGGCCCTGACCTACGAGCAGTACTTC. Its protein product is CAWTGLAGALTYEQYF.

V and J are TRBV14 and TRBJ2-5; the D gene could be TRBD1 or TRBD2 (5 bases each). Trimming left V 3 bases short and J 3 bases short, with 17 bases between. The CDR3 covers 16 residues. CDR1 and CDR2 (germline): SGHDN, FVKESK. The CDR3 is CASSQMTRGPEETQYF. Written as DNA, the CDR3 is TGTGCCAGCAGCCAGATGACTCGGGGCCCGGAAGAGACCCAGTACTTC.

This clone was observed many times. The chain uses TRBV4-1 and TRBJ2-7; perhaps TRBD1 as D (7 bases). Germline CDR1 is MGHRA and CDR2 is YSYEKL. The CDR3 runs 14 residues. V was shortened by 6 bases and J by 1 base, with 13 bases between the two germline ends. CDR3 DNA: TGCGCCAGCAGTTTGACAGGGAGGTCCTACGAGCAGTACTTC. This codes for CASSLTGRSYEQYF.

Regarding this clone: One end of the junction does not line up with germline, which may come from a read error. CDR3 bases: TGTGCCACCAGCAGGAAGTCTACAGGGCTAAACAGCGGGGAGCTGTTTTTT. Residues: CATSRKSTGLNSGELFF. The rearrangement joins TRBV15 to TRBJ2-2; possibly TRBD1 for D (6 bases). CDR1 is LNHNV and CDR2 is YYDKDF in the germline V gene (reference sequence). The CDR3 totals 17 residues.

This chain joins TRBV10-2 and TRBJ2-5; tentatively, D is TRBD1 or TRBD2 (5 bases each). Germline V gene sequence: CDR1 WSHSY, CDR2 SAAADI. This CDR3 region has 17 residues. V lost 2 bases and J lost 5, with 21 bases in between. The CDR3 sequence: CASSEVPPGTRGETQYF. CDR3 in DNA: TGCGCCAGCAGTGAGGTTCCGCCCGGGACCCGCGGGGAGACCCAGTACTTC.

This clone is deemed medium-sized (0.01 to 0.1%). The chain uses TRBV19 and TRBJ1-3; D gene ambiguous. This CDR3 comprises 16 residues. Germline values: CDR1 LNHDA, CDR2 SQIVND (reference sequence). V lost 0 bases to trimming and J lost 0 bases, with 9 bases between them. The CDR3 nucleotides are TGTGCCAGTAGTATAGATCGCTACGGCTCTGGAAACACCATATATTTT. It encodes CASSIDRYGSGNTIYF.

V and J are TRBV19 and TRBJ1-6, with a weak D call TRBD1 (6 bases). V was clipped by 6 bases and J by 5 bases, with 20 bases between them. From germline, CDR1 is LNHDA and CDR2 SQIVND (reference sequence). The CDR3 has 17 residues. CDR3 sequence: CASSRIGGAGDNSPLHF. CDR3 bases: TGTGCCAGTAGCCGAATCGGAGGGGCAGGGGATAATTCACCCCTCCACTTT.

The gene calls are TRBV9 and TRBJ2-7; 10 bases line up with TRBD2. CDR1 and CDR2 from the germline V gene are SGDLS and YYNGEE. The V segment lost 3 bases and the J segment 6 bases; nucleotides outside the gene matches: 18. The CDR3 runs to 18 residues. This chain's CDR3 is CASSAHTLESGGAVEQYF. CDR3 coding DNA: TGTGCCAGCAGCGCCCACACTTTGGAGAGCGGGGGGGCCGTCGAGCAGTACTTC.

The CDR3 protein is CAISGTGGNQPQHF. In DNA form, the CDR3 reads TGTGCCATCAGTGGGACAGGCGGGAACCAGCCCCAGCATTTT. This sequence joins TRBV10-3 and TRBJ1-5, with TRBD1 identical over 7 bases. Trimming cost V 4 bases and J 7 bases; bases outside gene matches: 7. Germline V CDR1 and CDR2: ENHRY, SYGVKD. The CDR3 is 14 residues long.

This chain uses TRBV4-1 with TRBJ2-2; 12 bases map to TRBD2. The CDR3 is made up of 17 amino acids. Per the germline V gene, CDR1 is MGHRA and CDR2 is YSYEKL. Trimming took 0 bases from V and 5 from J; bases not matched to a gene: 4. CDR3 loop: CASSQDRTSGVTGELFF. The DNA for the CDR3 is TGCGCCAGCAGCCAAGATCGGACTAGCGGGGTAACCGGGGAGCTGTTTTTT.

The chain links TRBV11-2 to TRBJ2-1; 8 nucleotides align to TRBD2. The CDR3 is 15 residues long. J lost 7 bases, V lost 6 bases, and 11 bases had no gene match. CDR1 and CDR2 from the germline V gene are SGHAT and FQNNGV. CDR3: CASRPGGGAGNEQFF. The DNA of the CDR3 is TGTGCCAGCAGGCCGGGGGGGGGCGCAGGAAATGAGCAGTTCTTC.

The chain joins TRBV19 to TRBJ2-6; TRBD2 matches at 8 bases. J gave up 4 bases and V 1 base, and 3 bases lay outside the gene matches. The CDR3 spans 16 residues. CDR1 is LNHDA and CDR2 is SQIVND in the germline V gene (reference sequence). The CDR3 nucleotides are TGTGCCAGTAGTATAGTAGCGGGGTACGGGGCCAACGTCCTGACTTTC. Amino acid sequence: CASSIVAGYGANVLTF.

The J gene is TRBJ2-3, the V gene TRBV10-1; weak D call: TRBD1 (6 bases). This CDR3 region has 13 residues. Trimming cost V 0 bases and J 8 bases, with 9 bases left between them. Germline V gene data show CDR1 as WNHNN and CDR2 as SYGVQD (reference sequence). CDR3 coding DNA: TGCGCCAGCAGTGAGTCTGTAGGGGGTACGCAGTATTTT. Amino acids: CASSESVGGTQYF.

This chain links TRBV7-2 with TRBJ2-2, with D perhaps matching TRBD2 (6 bases). The V end lost 5 bases, the J end lost 1 base, and 8 bases lay between the germline ends. Germline loops: CDR1 SGHTA, CDR2 FQGNSA. The CDR3 extends over 14 amino acids. In DNA form, the CDR3 reads TGTGCCAGCAGCCGTAGCGGGAACACCGGGGAGCTGTTTTTT. Its translation is CASSRSGNTGELFF.

In this sample, this clone turned up a few times. This sequence joins TRBV10-3 and TRBJ2-7; TRBD1 aligns across 12 bases. Germline CDR1 is ENHRY and CDR2 is SYGVKD. Trimming took 5 bases from V and 4 from J; bases not matched to a gene: 6. The CDR3 has 15 residues. CDR3 in amino acids: CAISWGTGGRYEQYF. The CDR3 DNA reads TGTGCCATCAGTTGGGGGACAGGGGGCCGTTACGAGCAGTACTTC.

In its sample, this clone was seen a few times. The J gene is TRBJ2-7, the V gene TRBV5-1, with 8 nucleotides matching TRBD1. The germline V gene has CDR1 SGHRS and CDR2 YFSETQ. Losses at the gene ends were 0 bases for V and 0 bases for J; bases not matched to a gene: 2. The CDR3 is made up of 15 amino acids. The CDR3 region has the DNA TGCGCCAGCAGCTTGGACAGGGGGAGCTCCTACGAGCAGTACTTC. This gives the protein CASSLDRGSSYEQYF. The variable domain in full, completed from reference TRBV5-1 and TRBJ2-7, reads KAGVTQTPRYLIKTRGQQVTLSCSPISGHRSVSWYQQTPGQGLQFLFEYFSETQRNKGNFPGRFSGRQFSNSRSEMNVSTLELGDSALYLCASSLDRGSSYEQYFGPGTRLTVT.

The chain combines TRBV5-1 with TRBJ2-5, with 11 positions matching TRBD2. The CDR3 totals 17 residues. V lost 2 bases and J lost 1; bases outside the gene matches: 7. The germline V gene encodes CDR1 SGHRS and CDR2 YFSETQ. The CDR3 DNA reads as TGCGCCAGCAGCTTAACTAGCGGGGGCCAAATCCAAGAGACCCAGTACTTC. Translation gives CASSLTSGGQIQETQYF.

The chain couples TRBV28 to TRBJ2-1; D may be TRBD1 (6 bases). This CDR3 has 12 amino acids. V was clipped by 6 bases and J by 8 bases, with 11 bases between them. The germline gives CDR1 MDHEN, CDR2 SYDVKM. CDR3 bases: TGTGCCAGCAGCCAACAGGGCCATGAGCAGTTCTTC. It is translated as CASSQQGHEQFF.

In this sample, this clone turned up a few times. The chain links TRBV18 to TRBJ2-3; tentatively, D is TRBD1 (6 bases). The CDR3 has 12 residues. Germline loops: CDR1 KGHSH, CDR2 LQKENI. Trimming cost V 10 bases and J 1 base, with 9 bases left between them. CDR3 amino acids: CATRQGTDTQYF. The DNA for the CDR3 is TGTGCCACCCGACAGGGCACAGATACGCAGTATTTT.

A word on this clone: The sample has other DNA sequences that encode this CDR3 too. This chain links TRBV7-2 with TRBJ1-1; D possibly corresponds to TRBD1 (5 bases). CDR1 and CDR2 (germline): SGHTA, FQGNSA. This CDR3 comprises 14 residues. V was clipped by 1 base and J by 1 base, with 7 bases between them. The CDR3 loop is CASSLGGWNTEAFF. As DNA, the CDR3 is TGTGCCAGCAGCTTAGGGGGCTGGAACACTGAAGCTTTCTTT.

The chain has TRBV9 and TRBJ2-3, with unresolved D. The CDR3 covers 13 residues. Trimming removed 3 bases from V and 3 bases from J, with 8 bases in between. Germline CDR1 and CDR2: SGDLS and YYNGEE. In nucleotides, the CDR3 is TGTGCCAGCAGCGACAAAGTAACAGATACGCAGTATTTT. This sequence encodes CASSDKVTDTQYF.

There are a few counts of this clone. CDR3 DNA sequence: TGTGCCTGGAGTGTAGGCAGGGGGCTAACTCAGCCCCAGCATTTT. Residues: CAWSVGRGLTQPQHF. This sequence joins TRBV30 and TRBJ1-5, with TRBD1 identical over 8 bases. The CDR3 length is 15 residues. Germline CDR1 and CDR2: GTSNPN and SVGIG (reference sequence). Trimming cost V 0 bases and J 6 bases; bases outside gene matches: 7.